The 31 T cell receptor beta chains in this list originate from one sample, sequenced in a study of human T cells and chemical hapten exposure. MiXCR, run by TCRdb on the RACE reads, gives a single entry per CDR3 protein. This table has 350,000 to 400,000 distinct CDR3 sequences, roughly 6% appearing once. Time point of the sample: patch test 2, 6 weeks after DPC sensitization. Treatment specified: therapeutic diphenylcyclopropenone sensitization with weekly scalp DPC. The sequencing here drew on whole blood, taken in connection with sensitization to the hapten diphenylcyclopropenone (DPC). The origin of the receptors is a woman aged 18-29 years with alopecia areata. Some clones in this sample may be carry-over from other donors' samples.

This clonotype was detected many times. The CDR3 DNA reads as TGTGCCAGCAGTTTGGGAGGCCTCCCGTTGGATGACTATGGCTACACCTTC. It codes for CASSLGGLPLDDYGYTF. This chain joins TRBV28 and TRBJ1-2; no clear D gene. The CDR3 has 17 amino acids. V was shortened by 3 bases and J by 3 bases, with 20 bases between the two germline ends. Germline CDR1 and CDR2: MDHEN and SYDVKM.

Here the CDR3 DNA reads TGCGCCAGCAGCCAAGGCCCGGGGTTGGGCTGGGCCGGGGAGCTGTTTTTT. Its protein is CASSQGPGLGWAGELFF. This sequence joins TRBV4-3 and TRBJ2-2; D may be TRBD2 (5 bases). Germline V lookup: CDR1 LGHNA, CDR2 YSLEER. The CDR3 covers 17 residues. V was pared by 1 base and J by 6 bases, with 18 bases between.

In this sample, this clonotype turned up a few times. CDR3 nucleotides: TGCAGCGTTTCTTGGGGGAGCAATCAGCCCCAGCATTTT. Amino acid sequence: CSVSWGSNQPQHF. This sequence joins TRBV29-1 and TRBJ1-5, with D perhaps matching TRBD1 (5 bases). The CDR3 loop spans 13 amino acids. Germline values: CDR1 SQVTM, CDR2 ANQGSEA. Trimming took off 5 bases at V and 1 base at J, with 9 bases between the two ends.

This clonotype was counted many times. This rearrangement joins TRBV6-2 or TRBV6-3 to TRBJ1-5, with 9 bases lining up with TRBD1. V trimming: 6 bases; J trimming: 5 bases; junction bases outside the gene matches: 5. Germline CDR1 MNHEY, CDR2 SVGEGT. The CDR3 totals 14 residues. The DNA for the CDR3 is TGTGCCAGCAGGGGGGGACAGGGTCATCAGCCCCAGCATTTT. Translating it yields CASRGGQGHQPQHF.

This clonotype came up many times. The V call is TRBV4-3, the J call TRBJ1-4; a weak D match, TRBD1 (6 bases). V lost 0 bases to trimming and J lost 15 bases, with 23 bases between them. CDR3 size: 16 residues. Germline V gives CDR1 LGHNA, CDR2 YSLEER. The CDR3 region has the DNA TGCGCCAGCAGCCAAGATTACGCGGGGGGGCGGCCAATGGTGTTTTTT. Amino acids: CASSQDYAGGRPMVFF.

This clonotype was detected ten times or more. V is TRBV3-1 and J is TRBJ2-3; weak D call: TRBD2 (5 bases). This CDR3 is built from 16 residues. The V gene lost 1 base and the J gene lost 4 bases, with 15 bases spanning the gap. Per germline, CDR1 LGHDT and CDR2 YNNKEL (reference sequence). CDR3 sequence: CASSQAVRASSDTQYF. DNA for the CDR3: TGTGCCAGCAGCCAAGCGGTGAGGGCCAGCTCAGATACGCAGTATTTT.

This clonotype has at least ten counts. The chain is built from TRBV6-5 and TRBJ1-2; possibly TRBD1 for D (5 bases). Trimming stripped 8 bases from V and 8 bases from J, with 12 bases between. Per germline, CDR1 MNHEY and CDR2 SVGAGI. The CDR3 totals 11 residues. In DNA form, the CDR3 reads TGTGCCAGCTACGGGGGGTCCGGCTACACCTTC. Amino acids: CASYGGSGYTF.

This clonotype was observed many times. The rearrangement uses TRBV27 and TRBJ1-2, with unresolved D. Germline lookup yields CDR1 MNHEY and CDR2 SMNVEV (reference sequence). The CDR3 is made up of 14 amino acids. V lost 0 bases, J lost 6 bases, and 11 bases lay in between. CDR3 residues: CASSLSPAVDGYTF. The CDR3 nucleotides are TGTGCCAGCAGTTTATCGCCCGCTGTAGATGGCTACACCTTC.

The chain carries TRBV4-1 and TRBJ1-5, with 9 positions matching TRBD1. Germline CDR1 and CDR2: MGHRA and YSYEKL. V dropped 1 base and J dropped 4; count of bases not matched to a gene: 5. The CDR3 consists of 16 residues. CDR3 coding DNA: TGCGCCAGCAGCCAAGCCGGGACAGGGACAAATCAGCCCCAGCATTTT. This translates into CASSQAGTGTNQPQHF.

This clonotype was counted between two and nine times. V and J are TRBV9 and TRBJ2-7; the D gene is possibly TRBD2 (5 bases). Germline V gene lookup returns CDR1 SGDLS and CDR2 YYNGEE. The V end was cut by 3 bases, the J end by 0 bases, with 19 bases between. The CDR3 consists of 17 residues. DNA for the CDR3: TGTGCCAGCAGCGCGGATCCATGGACGGGGAGCTCCTACGAGCAGTACTTC. This translates into CASSADPWTGSSYEQYF.

The table lists this clonotype with many counts. For the CDR3, the DNA is TGCAGTGCTAGAGATGTCGAGGGAGGGGGAATCATCACAGATACGCAGTATTTT. The encoded protein is CSARDVEGGGIITDTQYF. The V gene is TRBV20-1, the J gene TRBJ2-3; D may be TRBD2 (7 bases). The CDR3 loop spans 18 amino acids. CDR1 is DFQATT and CDR2 is SNEGSKA in the germline V gene (reference sequence). V was shortened by 0 bases and J by 2 bases, with 21 bases between the two germline ends.

This clonotype has more than one count but fewer than ten. The rearrangement joins TRBV7-2 to TRBJ2-3, with D possibly being TRBD2 (7 bases). CDR3 length: 13 amino acids. From germline, CDR1 is SGHTA and CDR2 FQGNSA. The ends were cut back, 0 bases at V and 10 bases at J, with 11 bases in the middle. CDR3: CASSLAGGRAQYF. The DNA for the CDR3 is TGTGCCAGCAGCTTAGCGGGGGGGCGGGCGCAGTATTTT.

The chain recombines TRBV5-6 with TRBJ1-5; 7 bases are a match to TRBD1. Germline CDR1 is SGHDT and CDR2 is YYEEEE. V was pared by 5 bases and J by 4 bases, with 6 bases of the junction left unmatched. CDR3 length: 14 amino acids. Here the CDR3 DNA reads TGTGCCAGCAGAGCGTCGACAGGGAATCAGCCCCAGCATTTT. Its protein product is CASRASTGNQPQHF.

A few counts support this clonotype. V usage is TRBV20-1 and J usage is TRBJ2-2; 10 bases are shared with TRBD2. CDR3 length equals 15 residues. The trim removed 5 bases at V and 4 bases at J, leaving 7 bases unmatched. From germline, CDR1 is DFQATT and CDR2 SNEGSKA (reference sequence). The DNA of the CDR3 is TGCAGTGCTCCTAAGCGGGGGGGCATCACCGGGGAGCTGTTTTTT. Its translation: CSAPKRGGITGELFF.

The CDR3 bases are TGTGCCAGCAGTCCACTCTTCGGACAGGGAGGACAGCCCCAGCATTTT. Amino acids: CASSPLFGQGGQPQHF. The V and J genes are TRBV6-5 and TRBJ1-5; 8 nucleotides match TRBD1. There are 16 residues in the CDR3. The germline CDR1 and CDR2 sequences are MNHEY and SVGAGI. Losses at the gene ends were 5 bases for V and 7 bases for J; bases not matched to a gene: 13.

This clonotype was observed a few times. The rearrangement links TRBV28 to TRBJ2-1, with TRBD2 matching 13 bases. CDR3 length: 15 residues. Germline V gene lookup returns CDR1 MDHEN and CDR2 SYDVKM. Germline trimming cut 5 bases from V and 8 bases from J; bases unmatched to any gene: 6. CDR3 bases: TGTGCCAGCAGTCAACTAGCGGGGGGGCTTGATGAGCAGTTCTTC. Its protein is CASSQLAGGLDEQFF.

The V and J genes are TRBV27 and TRBJ2-3; D unresolved. The CDR3 is 16 amino acids. In germline, CDR1 is MNHEY, CDR2 SMNVEV (reference sequence). Trimming cost V 1 base and J 4 bases, with 15 bases left between them. The CDR3 loop reads CASSLYPVVGSDTQYF. The CDR3 DNA follows: TGTGCCAGCAGTTTATATCCCGTGGTAGGGTCAGATACGCAGTATTTT.

The V gene is TRBV5-1, the J gene TRBJ2-1, with 7 bases matching TRBD2. This CDR3 contains 17 residues. The V gene's germline CDR1 is SGHRS and CDR2 YFSETQ. Losses at the gene ends were 1 base for V and 6 bases for J; bases not matched to a gene: 13. CDR3 sequence reads: CASSLSPTSSPPNEQFF. The CDR3 DNA sequence: TGCGCCAGCAGCTTGTCCCCGACTAGCAGCCCCCCCAATGAGCAGTTCTTC.

The gene calls are TRBV20-1 and TRBJ2-7, with TRBD2 as a possible D gene (5 bases). CDR3 length equals 13 residues. Germline V gene sequence: CDR1 DFQATT, CDR2 SNEGSKA (reference sequence). V lost 3 bases, J lost 0 bases, and 9 bases lay in between. Here the CDR3 reads CSASPRGSYEQYF. The CDR3 region has the DNA TGCAGTGCTAGCCCCCGGGGCTCCTACGAGCAGTACTTC.

Many counts were recorded for this clonotype. The chain joins TRBV2 to TRBJ1-2; 9 nucleotides align to TRBD1. CDR3 size: 14 residues. V was clipped by 4 bases and J by 0 bases; unmatched bases: 0. CDR1 and CDR2 (germline): SNHLY, FYNNEI. The CDR3 DNA is TGTGCCAGCAGTGGGGACAGGGCTAACTATGGCTACACCTTC. This encodes CASSGDRANYGYTF. Full variable domain (remainder filled in from reference TRBV2 and TRBJ1-2): EPEVTQTPSHQVTQMGQEVILRCVPISNHLYFYWYRQILGQKVEFLVSFYNNEISEKSEIFDDQFSVERPDGSNFTLKIRSTKLEDSAMYFCASSGDRANYGYTFGSGTRLTVV.

This clonotype has ten or more counts. The J gene is TRBJ1-5, the V gene TRBV20-1, with a tentative D call TRBD1 (5 bases). CDR3 size: 14 residues. V lost 5 bases and J lost 0, with 11 bases in between. CDR1 DFQATT and CDR2 SNEGSKA come from the germline V gene (reference sequence). The CDR3 loop reads CSAVGTASNQPQHF. The CDR3 nucleotides are TGCAGTGCTGTAGGGACGGCTAGCAATCAGCCCCAGCATTTT.

The rearrangement uses TRBV12-3 or TRBV12-4 and TRBJ2-1; weak D call: TRBD1 (5 bases). Between the trimmed V and J ends, which lost 7 bases and 15 bases, there was a span of 25 bases. The CDR3 covers 14 residues. The CDR3 here is CASTPLRGSLPGFF. In DNA, the CDR3 is TGTGCCAGCACCCCCCTAAGGGGTTCTCTCCCGGGGTTCTTC.

This clonotype was observed at least ten times. This rearrangement joins TRBV20-1 to TRBJ1-5; TRBD1 is a possible D gene (5 bases). This CDR3 is 14 amino acids long. The V and J ends lost 0 bases and 6 bases respectively, with 12 bases between them. Germline-derived CDR1 and CDR2 are DFQATT and SNEGSKA (reference sequence). This chain's CDR3 is CSARDVGGTQPQHF. CDR3 sequence (DNA): TGCAGTGCTAGAGACGTGGGGGGGACTCAGCCCCAGCATTTT.

Worth noting for this clonotype: A much larger clone lies one base from this, so it may be a read error. The chain has TRBV14 and TRBJ1-4; maybe TRBD1 (6 bases). The CDR3 consists of 14 residues. CDR1 and CDR2 from the germline V gene are SGHDN and FVKESK. In DNA, the CDR3 is TGTGCCAGCAGCCTCGGACAGACCGGAGAAAACCTGTTTTTT. Translation: CASSLGQTGENLFF.

This clonotype was picked up a small number of times. The chain links TRBV21-1 to TRBJ2-3; TRBD2 is the table's D call and was not checked against the DNA. TRBV21-1 is labeled a pseudogene. There are 14 residues in the CDR3. The CDR3 DNA reads TGTGCCAAGTGGGGCGGTAGCGGGGGAGATACGCAGTATTTT. It yields the protein CAKWGGSGGDTQYF.

The table lists this clonotype with a few counts. The rearrangement joins TRBV3-1 to TRBJ1-1; D call uncertain. CDR1 and CDR2 from the germline V gene are LGHDT and YNNKEL (reference sequence). V lost 1 base and J lost 4, with 13 bases in between. This CDR3 is built from 15 residues. The CDR3 DNA reads as TGTGCCAGCAGCCAAGGGGCAGGTTTGGGCACTGAAGCTTTCTTT. It is translated as CASSQGAGLGTEAFF.

A few counts support this clonotype. The V call is TRBV6-6, the J call TRBJ2-7; D gene ambiguous. The CDR3 has 15 amino acids. The germline V gene encodes CDR1 MNHNY and CDR2 SVGAGI (reference sequence). V was shortened by 2 bases and J by 6 bases, with 17 bases between the two germline ends. CDR3 sequence: CASSYLPPGSAEQYF. CDR3 in DNA: TGTGCCAGCAGTTACCTCCCCCCGGGTAGTGCCGAGCAGTACTTC.

DNA of the CDR3: TGTGCCAGCAGCTTAAGCGGGGGCCGGGAAGATACGCAGTATTTT. It codes for CASSLSGGREDTQYF. This sequence joins TRBV12-3 or TRBV12-4 and TRBJ2-3; 8 nucleotides match TRBD2. With 6 bases clipped from V and 5 bases from J, the junction kept 10 bases outside the gene matches. This CDR3 has 15 amino acids.

V is TRBV2 and J is TRBJ1-1, with a weak D call TRBD1 (5 bases). Trimming cost V 7 bases and J 0 bases, with 15 bases left between them. CDR1 and CDR2 (germline): SNHLY, FYNNEI. The CDR3 has 15 residues. DNA for the CDR3: TGTGCCAGCAACCCTGCGACAGCAATGAACACTGAAGCTTTCTTT. Protein product: CASNPATAMNTEAFF.

The chain has TRBV12-3 or TRBV12-4 and TRBJ2-3, with D tentatively TRBD2 (5 bases). V shed 6 bases and J shed 7 bases, with 11 bases lying between them. This CDR3 has 12 residues. CDR3 sequence (DNA): TGTGCCAGCAGCAATCTAGCAAATACGCAGTATTTT. As protein: CASSNLANTQYF.

In the case of this clonotype: Being one base from a much bigger clone, this may be a read error. This chain uses TRBV12-3 or TRBV12-4 with TRBJ1-2; the D gene is possibly TRBD1 (6 bases). The CDR3 is 13 residues long. V lost 6 bases to trimming and J lost 6 bases, with 14 bases between them. The CDR3 nucleotides read TGTGCCAGCAGCCGGGACAATGACCATGGCTACACCTTC. Amino acids: CASSRDNDHGYTF.